The clone carrying this TCR beta chain has a handful of counts. Its antigen remains unknown. In germline, CDR1 is SGHDN, CDR2 FVKESK. V shed 1 base and J shed 5 bases, with 9 bases lying between them. The CDR3 totals 13 residues. The data stem from a study of T cell responses to AZD1222 COVID-19 vaccine. Study-level points and caveats: Across the whole spike, CD4 TCRs peaked at regions 160-218 and 743-854.

Libraries were prepared by immunoSEQ multiplex PCR; TCRdb keeps only in-frame clonotypes and omits some of them. Here the sample spans approximately 99,000 clones, approximately 86% being singletons. The source was peripheral blood, collected on day 0 of AZD1222 vaccination. The gene calls are TRBV14 and TRBJ2-7; no clear D gene. The receptor's source is an adult in good health. As DNA, the CDR3 is TGTGCCAGCAGCCAAGGAATTAGGGACGAGCAGTACTTC. This translates into CASSQGIRDEQYF.